Shown below are 17 T cell receptor beta chains from a single sample sequenced in a study of T cell responses to AZD1222 COVID-19 vaccine. Produced via immunoSEQ multiplex PCR; TCRdb's table is partial and in-frame only. The data show around 140,000 clones, with more than 85% seen just once and over 4% held by the top ten. The specimen comprised peripheral blood, sampled 28 days after the second AZD1222 dose. The receptors were gathered from an adult who received the AZD1222 COVID-19 vaccine.

This chain joins TRBV28 and TRBJ1-1; D may be TRBD1 (5 bases). V dropped 2 bases and J dropped 6 bases, with 10 bases sitting between them. CDR3 size: 13 residues. Germline CDR1 and CDR2: MDHEN and SYDVKM. DNA of the CDR3: TGTGCCAGCAGTTTAGGGGGTTATGCTGAAGCTTTCTTT. It codes for CASSLGGYAEAFF. Complete variable domain (other parts from reference TRBV28 and TRBJ1-1): DVKVTQSSRYLVKRTGEKVFLECVQDMDHENMFWYRQDPGLGLRLIYFSYDVKMKEKGDIPEGYSVSREKKERFSLILESASTNQTSMYLCASSLGGYAEAFFGQGTRLTVV.

The rearrangement uses TRBV2 and TRBJ1-4; D is possibly TRBD1 (5 bases). V lost 3 bases and J 7 bases, leaving 12 bases between the germline ends. The CDR3 totals 14 residues. Germline V gene lookup returns CDR1 SNHLY and CDR2 FYNNEI. The CDR3 loop is CASSDGRDGEKLFF. The CDR3 DNA is TGTGCCAGCAGTGATGGCAGGGACGGTGAAAAACTGTTTTTT.

This sequence joins TRBV10-3 and TRBJ1-5; D not resolved. V was clipped by 6 bases and J by 0 bases, with 9 bases between them. The germline V gene encodes CDR1 ENHRY and CDR2 SYGVKD. This CDR3 is 14 amino acids long. CDR3 coding DNA: TGTGCCATCAGCGTGTCGAATAGCAATCAGCCCCAGCATTTT. Translating it yields CAISVSNSNQPQHF.

V usage is TRBV7-2 and J usage is TRBJ1-2, with D uncertain. The CDR3 extends over 11 amino acids. The germline V and J ends were trimmed by 6 bases and 7 bases, with 9 bases remaining between them. Germline-derived CDR1 and CDR2 are SGHTA and FQGNSA. The CDR3 here is CASSDTVGYTF. CDR3 sequence (DNA): TGTGCCAGCAGTGATACGGTTGGCTACACCTTC.

This chain joins TRBV6-1 and TRBJ2-1, with D uncertain. Per germline, CDR1 MNHNS and CDR2 SASEGT. The germline V and J ends were trimmed by 2 bases and 6 bases, with 2 bases remaining between them. The CDR3 consists of 11 residues. CDR3 loop: CASSELNEQFF. The CDR3 DNA follows: TGTGCCAGCAGTGAACTCAATGAGCAGTTCTTC.

The chain is built from TRBV7-2 and TRBJ2-2, with TRBD2 as a possible D gene (5 bases). The V gene's germline CDR1 is SGHTA and CDR2 FQGNSA. This CDR3 is 14 amino acids long. The germline V and J ends were trimmed by 1 base and 7 bases, with 10 bases remaining between them. CDR3 nucleotides: TGTGCCAGCAGCTTAGGGAGGATTAGCGGGGAGCTGTTTTTT. It codes for CASSLGRISGELFF.

This clone has just one count. This rearrangement joins TRBV7-2 to TRBJ1-2; D uncertain. Germline CDR1 reads SGHTA; CDR2 reads FQGNSA. The V end lost 4 bases, the J end lost 6 bases, and 18 bases lay between the germline ends. There are 15 residues in the CDR3. The CDR3 is CASSSDAWQANGYTF. The CDR3, as DNA: TGTGCCAGCAGCTCGGACGCCTGGCAAGCCAATGGCTACACCTTC.

The chain uses TRBV7-9 and TRBJ2-7, with 9 nucleotides matching TRBD2. The CDR3 sequence is 16 residues long. Losses at the gene ends were 4 bases for V and 2 bases for J; bases not matched to a gene: 9. In germline, CDR1 is SEHNR, CDR2 FQNEAQ (reference sequence). The CDR3 nucleotides read TGTGCCAGCAGCTCCACCCTAGCGGGACCGACCTACGAGCAGTACTTC. Its translation: CASSSTLAGPTYEQYF.

The chain links TRBV5-4 to TRBJ1-1, with a weak D call TRBD1 (5 bases). The CDR3 sequence is 13 residues long. Trimming removed 2 bases at V and 3 bases at J, with 8 bases between. Germline-derived CDR1 and CDR2 are SGHNT and YYREEE (reference sequence). The chain's CDR3 is CASSFGRDTEAFF. DNA for the CDR3: TGTGCCAGCAGCTTCGGCAGGGACACTGAAGCTTTCTTT.

This chain links TRBV2 with TRBJ2-7, with D tentatively TRBD1 or TRBD2 (5 bases each). Germline values: CDR1 SNHLY, CDR2 FYNNEI. The CDR3 sequence is 14 residues long. V lost 3 bases and J lost 2, with 11 bases in between. CDR3 protein: CASSDGGQPYEQYF. For the CDR3, the DNA is TGTGCCAGCAGTGACGGAGGACAACCCTACGAGCAGTACTTC.

The rearrangement joins TRBV25-1 to TRBJ1-4, with TRBD1 identical over 7 bases. Germline CDR1 MGHDK, CDR2 SYGVNS. V gave up 8 bases and J gave up 8 bases; unmatched junction bases: 8. The CDR3 length is 13 residues. The CDR3: CASVDRVYEKLFF. CDR3 bases: TGTGCCAGCGTCGACAGGGTTTACGAAAAACTGTTTTTT.

This clone has a single count. The chain uses TRBV7-2 and TRBJ1-1, with D possibly TRBD1 on 5 matching bases. Germline CDR1 reads SGHTA; CDR2 reads FQGNSA. This CDR3 is built from 16 residues. V lost 7 bases and J 3 bases, leaving 21 bases between the germline ends. For the CDR3, the DNA is TGTGCCAGCACCCCGGGGAGGGGCGCGGGTGACACTGAAGCTTTCTTT. It codes for CASTPGRGAGDTEAFF.

This chain uses TRBV28 with TRBJ1-4, with D perhaps TRBD1 (6 bases). The ends were cut back, 6 bases at V and 5 bases at J, with 19 bases in the middle. The length of the CDR3 is 16 residues. Germline V gives CDR1 MDHEN, CDR2 SYDVKM. The CDR3 protein is CASSPRGGKRNEKLFF. The CDR3 coding sequence is TGTGCCAGCAGCCCACGGGGGGGCAAGAGGAATGAAAAACTGTTTTTT.

The V and J genes are TRBV28 and TRBJ1-2; D remains ambiguous. The germline V and J ends were trimmed by 2 bases and 8 bases, with 9 bases remaining between them. This CDR3 has 12 amino acids. Germline CDR1 MDHEN, CDR2 SYDVKM. CDR3 in DNA: TGTGCCAGCAGTTTAACCAGGAACGGCTACACCTTC. Residues: CASSLTRNGYTF.

A few counts support this clone. V usage is TRBV19 and J usage is TRBJ1-1; 9 bases are shared with TRBD1. CDR3 length equals 13 residues. Unmatched junction bases numbered 6, after V lost 7 bases and J lost 6 bases. Germline CDR1 LNHDA, CDR2 SQIVND (reference sequence). The DNA of the CDR3 is TGTGCCAGTACCCAACAGGGGGCTGCTGAAGCTTTCTTT. This gives the protein CASTQQGAAEAFF.

This sequence joins TRBV7-3 and TRBJ2-5, with 9 bases lining up with TRBD2. V shed 4 bases and J 4 bases; nucleotides not matched to a gene: 7. This CDR3 is 15 amino acids long. Looked up from germline, CDR1 is SGHTA and CDR2 is FQGTGA. In DNA, the CDR3 is TGTGCCAGCAGCTACCGTAGCGGGGGAGCAGAGACCCAGTACTTC. It is translated as CASSYRSGGAETQYF.

The chain uses TRBV3-1 (or the pseudogene TRBV3-2) and TRBJ2-7; D call uncertain. The CDR3 contains 12 residues. V gave up 4 bases and J gave up 1 base, with 5 bases separating them. The V gene's germline CDR1 is LGHDT and CDR2 YNNKEL (reference sequence). CDR3 protein: CASSLLSYEQYF. The CDR3 DNA is TGTGCCAGCAGCCTTCTATCCTACGAGCAGTACTTC.